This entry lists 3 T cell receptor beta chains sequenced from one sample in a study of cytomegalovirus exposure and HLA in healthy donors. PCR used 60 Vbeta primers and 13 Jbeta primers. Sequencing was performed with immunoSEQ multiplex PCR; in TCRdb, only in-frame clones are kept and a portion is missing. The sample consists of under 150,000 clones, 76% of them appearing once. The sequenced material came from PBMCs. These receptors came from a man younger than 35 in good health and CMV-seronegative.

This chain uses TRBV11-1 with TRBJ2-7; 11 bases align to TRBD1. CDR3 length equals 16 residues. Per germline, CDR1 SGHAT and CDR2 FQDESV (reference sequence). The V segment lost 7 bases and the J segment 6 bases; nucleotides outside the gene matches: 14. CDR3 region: CASNNGQGAHRSEQYF. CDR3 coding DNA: TGTGCCAGCAACAACGGACAGGGGGCGCATCGGTCCGAGCAGTACTTC.

The CDR3: CASSPERGGFGGELFF. CDR3 sequence (DNA): TGTGCCAGCAGTCCAGAGCGGGGGGGCTTTGGCGGGGAGCTGTTTTTT. The chain links TRBV7-2 to TRBJ2-2; 10 positions match TRBD2. Germline trimming cut 6 bases from V and 7 bases from J; bases unmatched to any gene: 11. The CDR3 length is 16 residues. The germline V gene has CDR1 SGHTA and CDR2 FQGNSA.

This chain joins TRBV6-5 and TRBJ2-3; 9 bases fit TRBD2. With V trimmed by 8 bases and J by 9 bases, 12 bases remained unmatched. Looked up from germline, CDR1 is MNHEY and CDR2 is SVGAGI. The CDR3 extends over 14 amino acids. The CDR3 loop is CASGASGAGGTQYF. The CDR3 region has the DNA TGTGCCAGCGGGGCAAGCGGGGCGGGGGGGACGCAGTATTTT.